Listed below are T cell receptor beta chains from one sample, sequenced in a study of post-analysis software for immune sequencing data. TCRdb fed the PCR reads into MiXCR, producing one record per CDR3 protein. The sample carries approximately 730,000 distinct CDR3 sequences, 25% to 30% recorded once. Sample: blood. These receptors were collected from a girl aged 5-17 years with multiple sclerosis. Each CDR3 is given with its conserved first and last residue. Each record gives: CDR3 DNA, CDR3 protein, J gene, D gene, clone size, V gene. D genes are given only for firm matches. A row's size may be missing; if present it is once, few, many or a size class.

DNA: TGCGCCAGCAGCTTGGGGTGGGCTACCAAAAACATTCAGTACTTC; CDR3: CASSLGWATKNIQYF; J: TRBJ2-4; D: .; size: few; V: TRBV5-1
DNA: TGTGCCAGCAGCCAGGGACCACGAACAGATACGCAGTATTTT; CDR3: CASSQGPRTDTQYF; J: TRBJ2-3; D: .; size: .; V: TRBV5-5
DNA: TGTGTCAGCAGCGCGTGGGACAGGGGTTCCTCTGGGGCCAACGTCCTGACTTTC; CDR3: CVSSAWDRGSSGANVLTF; J: TRBJ2-6; D: TRBD1; size: .; V: TRBV9
DNA: TGCAGCGCCGGACAGGTACACGGCCGCCCAACAAACAATGAGCAGTTCTTC; CDR3: CSAGQVHGRPTNNEQFF; J: TRBJ2-1; D: TRBD1; size: many; V: TRBV29-1
DNA: TGTGCCAGCAGTCCCCGTCACGAACTTTATGGCTACACCTTC; CDR3: CASSPRHELYGYTF; J: TRBJ1-2; D: .; size: few; V: TRBV27
DNA: TGTGCCAGCAGGTACACGGCGGCCAACACAGATACGCAGTATTTT; CDR3: CASRYTAANTDTQYF; J: TRBJ2-3; D: .; size: .; V: TRBV6-2/TRBV6-3
DNA: TGTGCCAGCAGCTTAGCGAGGACAGCTCCGGCTTTCTTT; CDR3: CASSLARTAPAFF; J: TRBJ1-1; D: .; size: .; V: TRBV7-8
DNA: TGCAGTGCTAGAGATCGGCTTAACCACGAGCAGTACTTC; CDR3: CSARDRLNHEQYF; J: TRBJ2-7; D: .; size: few; V: TRBV20-1
DNA: TGCAGTGCGAGACTAGCGGGGAGGGCGACCCAGTACTTC; CDR3: CSARLAGRATQYF; J: TRBJ2-5; D: TRBD2; size: .; V: TRBV20-1
DNA: TGCAGTGCTAGAGTGCCAGATACGCAGTATTTT; CDR3: CSARVPDTQYF; J: TRBJ2-3; D: .; size: many; V: TRBV29-1
DNA: TGTGCCAGCAGCCTCGGGACAGGGGTAGGCGCAGATACGCAGTATTTT; CDR3: CASSLGTGVGADTQYF; J: TRBJ2-3; D: TRBD1; size: .; V: TRBV7-9
DNA: TGTGCCAGCAGGGGACTAGCGGGGGGGCGGTATACGCAGTATTTT; CDR3: CASRGLAGGRYTQYF; J: TRBJ2-3; D: TRBD2; size: .; V: TRBV6-5
DNA: TGTGCCACCAGACAGGGTTACTATGGCTACACCTTC; CDR3: CATRQGYYGYTF; J: TRBJ1-2; D: TRBD1; size: few; V: TRBV5-4
DNA: TGTGCCACCAGTGATTTGCGAGGTGCGGGAGAGACCCAGTACTTC; CDR3: CATSDLRGAGETQYF; J: TRBJ2-5; D: .; size: few; V: TRBV24-1
DNA: TGTGCCAGCAGTGTCCGGGGCGGGCCAAATGAGCAGTTCTTC; CDR3: CASSVRGGPNEQFF; J: TRBJ2-1; D: .; size: few; V: TRBV28
DNA: TGTGCCAGCAGTTGGCTTGAGCAGTTCTTC; CDR3: CASSWLEQFF; J: TRBJ2-1; D: .; size: few; V: TRBV12-3/TRBV12-4
DNA: TGCAGTGCTAGGTCGGGTACGCCCCAGCATTTT; CDR3: CSARSGTPQHF; J: TRBJ1-5; D: .; size: .; V: TRBV20-1